This entry concerns a single T cell receptor (beta chain). What antigen it recognizes has not been identified. Base qualities were left out, and no much larger clone turns up one base away. The CDR3 regions of human TCRbeta chains were analyzed by immunosequencing. The authors' pipeline ran thus. Repertoire TCRs were checked for matches against a reference library of SARS-CoV-2-specific TCRs that had been generated using the MIRA antigen-specificity platform. Breadth was defined as the fraction of unique TCRs that were SARS-CoV-2-associated. Depth was defined as the fraction of total T cells that were SARS-CoV-2-associated. Each spike-specific TCR was assigned to its reactive spike region and to a CD4 or CD8 class using the MIRA data. Log10-transformed breadth and depth values were compared by one-way ANOVA with Sidak's multiple comparisons tests. What TCRdb holds here is the immuneACCESS table cut down to in-frame rearrangements. Part of the clones is not present; checked against another copy, under half of the missing clones reflect an unresolved V gene, and the others are unexplained. That table furnishes V, J and clone size, whereas the DNA furnished D and trimming. The table for this sample lists about 120,000 clones; 88% of them were counted only once. Over 3% of the sample is taken by the ten largest.

The data originate from a study of T cell responses to AZD1222 COVID-19 vaccine (dated by TCRdb to the early 2020s). In the study overall: AZD1222 recipients given second doses at about 4 weeks or at about 12 weeks were pooled, since spike-specific TCR depth and breadth were not found to differ between the two schedules. Trial participants were enrolled by age into subgroups of 18-55, 56-69 and 70-plus years, and 148, 28 and 57 TCR-sequenced participants, respectively, were included in these subgroups. A total of over 230 trial participants underwent TCR sequencing, of whom some 210 received two doses of AZD1222 and roughly 25 received two doses of the MenACWY control vaccine. Summary of the overall study and its limitations: CD4 TCRs associated with the vaccine covered the entire spike protein, and the dominant responses were in regions 160-218 and 743-854. Reportedly, almost half of the unique spike-specific TCRs recognized epitopes lying outside the regions that are mutated in the B.1.351 and B.1.1.7 variants. Participants were mostly white British, with more females than males. The authors suggested clonal diversity may have been underestimated. Spike-specific TCR breadth and depth rose significantly after two AZD1222 doses compared with day 0 and with MenACWY recipients. The 56-69-year group was small, and its depth increase did not reach significance, likely because of low power. Only five to seven AZD1222 recipients were SARS-CoV-2 seropositive at baseline, limiting conclusions about previously exposed vaccinees. Because no day 14 peak-response samples were available, the repertoires could be characterized only after the peak T cell response.

Inclusive of the bounding cysteine and phenylalanine, the CDR3 is 16 residues long. Only the CDR3 DNA is retained, 48 bases long and in frame from the first base. V trim: 5 bases; J trim: 0 bases; unmatched bases: 8. Sequences MNHEY (CDR1) and SVGEGT (CDR2) are obtained from the germline V gene. Taken with the paper, the label for time point translates to: baseline before first vaccination. Vaccinee samples were obtained from the UK trials COV001 and COV002, which included a single-blind randomized controlled phase 2/3 trial of AZD1222 (ChAdOx1 nCoV-19) in healthy adults. For TCRbeta chain sequencing, PBMC samples from trial participants were taken at day 0 and at day 28 after the second dose.

The TCR originated in an adult in good health. This specimen consisted of peripheral blood, obtained on day 0 of AZD1222 vaccination. The chain couples TRBV6-2 or TRBV6-3 to TRBJ1-1; 8 bases in the middle match TRBD1. Here the CDR3 is given as CASSPTGARMNTEAFF. The sequence in DNA is TGTGCCAGCAGTCCGACAGGGGCGAGAATGAACACTGAAGCTTTCTTT.